Here is one TCR beta chain with its context. The antigen remains unidentified. Everyone who donated was a Caucasian adult who lived in Nashville, Tennessee. The authors divided CD4+ cells into CD45RA+ naive and CD45RA-negative memory subsets. The data are from a study of shared clonotypes between healthy human individuals. Method: immunoSEQ multiplex PCR; TCRdb's copy keeps in-frame clones and lacks some. The sample lists approximately 2.3 million clones, approximately 93% seen once, with 0.35% to 0.45% in the top ten. Study outcomes and limitations: Generally, estimated richness proved larger in naive subsets than it did in memory subsets.

J gave up 1 base and V 5 bases, and 6 bases lay outside the gene matches. Germline assignment: CDR1 SGHTA and CDR2 FQGNSA. The CDR3 sequence is 15 residues long. The TCR comes from a man between 18 and 29 years old in good health. Some clones in this sample may be carry-over from other donors' samples. The sample taken for sequencing was naive CD4+ T cells from PBMCs. Documented subset: CD45RA+ positively selected. The chain combines TRBV7-2 with TRBJ2-7; 9 positions agree with TRBD2. The CDR3 nucleotides read TGTGCCAGCAGCCAGAGCGGGGGGCGATCCTACGAGCAGTACTTC. Protein sequence: CASSQSGGRSYEQYF.